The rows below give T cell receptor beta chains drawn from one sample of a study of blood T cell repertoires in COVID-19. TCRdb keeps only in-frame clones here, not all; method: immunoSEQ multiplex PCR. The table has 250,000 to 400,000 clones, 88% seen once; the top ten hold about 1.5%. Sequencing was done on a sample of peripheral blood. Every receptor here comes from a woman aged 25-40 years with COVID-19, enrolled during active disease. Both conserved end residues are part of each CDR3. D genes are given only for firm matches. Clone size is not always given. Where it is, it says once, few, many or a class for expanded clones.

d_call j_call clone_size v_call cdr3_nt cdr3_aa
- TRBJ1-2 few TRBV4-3 TGCGCCAGCAGCCAAGATTGGCCCCTAGGCTATGGCTACACCTTC CASSQDWPLGYGYTF
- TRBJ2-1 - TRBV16 TGTGCCAGCTGTCCTAAAAGGGGGTCGGGCTACAATGAGCAGTTCTTC CASCPKRGSGYNEQFF
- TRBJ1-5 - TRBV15 TGTGCCACCGCTCCGAGGGCAGGCGTATGGCCCCAGCATTTT CATAPRAGVWPQHF
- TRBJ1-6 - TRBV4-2 TGTGCCAGCAGCCAAGGGGCAACAGGGAATTCACCCCTCCACTTT CASSQGATGNSPLHF
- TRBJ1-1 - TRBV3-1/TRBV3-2 TGTGCCAGCAGCCAGGGCTTCGGAGGCACTGAAGCTTTCTTT CASSQGFGGTEAFF
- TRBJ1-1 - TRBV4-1 TGCGCCAGCAGCCAAGACCGAGGACTTGTACCTGAAGCTTTCTTT CASSQDRGLVPEAFF
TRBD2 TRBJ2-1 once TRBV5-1 TGCGCCAGCAGCTTAGAGGGACTAGGTGAGTACAATGAGCAGTTCTTC CASSLEGLGEYNEQFF
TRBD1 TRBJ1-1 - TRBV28 TGTGCCAGCAGTACCTCAGGGGGTTGGAGGACTGAAGCTTTCTTT CASSTSGGWRTEAFF
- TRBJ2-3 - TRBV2 TGTGCCAGCAGTGCTCTAGATACGCAGTATTTT CASSALDTQYF
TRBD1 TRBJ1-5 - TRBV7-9 TGTGCCAGCAGCTCGACAGGGGGCAGCAATCAGCCCCAGCATTTT CASSSTGGSNQPQHF
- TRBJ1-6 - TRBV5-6 TGTGCCAGCAGCTTGGGACAGTGGAATTCACCCCTCCACTTT CASSLGQWNSPLHF
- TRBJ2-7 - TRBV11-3 TGTGCCAGCAGACGAACTCAGGGGTACGAGCAGTACTTC CASRRTQGYEQYF
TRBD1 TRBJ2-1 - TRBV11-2 TGTGCCAGCAGCACCACAGGGGGCTCGCAGTTCTTC CASSTTGGSQFF
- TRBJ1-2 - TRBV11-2 TGTGCCAGCGGGATCCGCATTACGGGGGACTATGGCTACACCTTC CASGIRITGDYGYTF
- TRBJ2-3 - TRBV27 TGTGCCAGCAGTCCCCATCCGGGGAGCACAGATACGCAGTATTTT CASSPHPGSTDTQYF
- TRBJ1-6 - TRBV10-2 TGCGCCAGCAGTGATGGTAGGAGTTTTTCACCCCTCCACTTT CASSDGRSFSPLHF
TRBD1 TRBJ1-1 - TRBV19 TGTGCCAGTAGTGCGACAGGGGGCGCGGGCACTGAAGCTTTCTTT CASSATGGAGTEAFF
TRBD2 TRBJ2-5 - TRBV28 TGTGCCAGCAGTCGAGGGGATAGCGGGGTTTTGGGGGAGACCCAGTACTTC CASSRGDSGVLGETQYF
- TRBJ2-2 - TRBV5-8 TGTGCCAGCAGCACAGGGACTATCCAAAACACCGGGGAGCTGTTTTTT CASSTGTIQNTGELFF
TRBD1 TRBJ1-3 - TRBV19 TGTGCCAGTGGTAACCGGGACAGGGTAAACACCATATATTTT CASGNRDRVNTIYF
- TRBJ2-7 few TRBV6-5 TGTGCCAGCAATTTGTACGGCGAGCAGTACTTC CASNLYGEQYF
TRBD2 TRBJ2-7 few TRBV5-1 TGCGCCAGCAGCACGACTAGCGGGGGGCCCTACGAGCAGTACTTC CASSTTSGGPYEQYF
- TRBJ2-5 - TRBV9 TGTGCCAGCAGCCCCCTTGGCACACAAGAGACCCAGTACTTC CASSPLGTQETQYF
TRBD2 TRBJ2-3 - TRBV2 TGTGCCAGTGCTTCGGGGGGAGGAGATACGCAGTATTTT CASASGGGDTQYF
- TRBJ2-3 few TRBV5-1 TGCGCCAGCAGCTTGGCCGGCACAGATACGCAGTATTTT CASSLAGTDTQYF
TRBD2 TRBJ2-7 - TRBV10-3 TGTGCCATCAGTGAGCCCGTCCTGACGGGGGGGTTGGGCGAGCAGTACTTC CAISEPVLTGGLGEQYF
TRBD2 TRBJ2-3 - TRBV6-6 TGTGCCAGCAGTTACACACTAGCGGGGACAGATACGCAGTATTTT CASSYTLAGTDTQYF
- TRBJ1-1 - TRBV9 TGTGCCAGCAGCGTAGCTACTGGGCAGGAGAACACTGAAGCTTTCTTT CASSVATGQENTEAFF
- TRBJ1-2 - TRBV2 TGTGCCAGCAGTGATCAGGGGCGAAACTATGGCTACACCTTC CASSDQGRNYGYTF
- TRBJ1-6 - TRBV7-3 TGTGCCAGCAGCTTAGGTACAGGGCTCGGGCTCGATTCACCCCTCCACTTT CASSLGTGLGLDSPLHF